This record covers a single T cell receptor (beta chain). As processed by the authors: Reference gene primer amplification gave nucleated cell count estimates. Repertoires were generated with immunoSEQ multiplex PCR, while TCRdb's copy carries only in-frame clones and drops some. The D gene and trimming were derived from the DNA, and the V and J assignments and clone size from that table. Of 250,000 to 300,000 clones listed, approximately 81% are singletons. With 4 bases clipped from V and 2 bases from J, the junction kept 17 bases outside the gene matches. The CDR3 is 19 amino acids. Germline V lookup: CDR1 SGHRS, CDR2 YFSETQ. The data were obtained in a study of blood T cell repertoires in COVID-19. Overall study: The study drew acute and convalescent COVID-19 samples from the United States, Italy and Spain.

The sample taken for sequencing was peripheral blood. The clonotype was recovered from a woman aged 60-75 years with active or convalescent COVID-19. V usage is TRBV5-1 and J usage is TRBJ2-3, with TRBD1 matching over 9 bases. CDR3 DNA: TGCGCCAGCAGCACCCATGGACAGGGGTACCTCCCTTTCACAGATACGCAGTATTTT. This translates into CASSTHGQGYLPFTDTQYF.